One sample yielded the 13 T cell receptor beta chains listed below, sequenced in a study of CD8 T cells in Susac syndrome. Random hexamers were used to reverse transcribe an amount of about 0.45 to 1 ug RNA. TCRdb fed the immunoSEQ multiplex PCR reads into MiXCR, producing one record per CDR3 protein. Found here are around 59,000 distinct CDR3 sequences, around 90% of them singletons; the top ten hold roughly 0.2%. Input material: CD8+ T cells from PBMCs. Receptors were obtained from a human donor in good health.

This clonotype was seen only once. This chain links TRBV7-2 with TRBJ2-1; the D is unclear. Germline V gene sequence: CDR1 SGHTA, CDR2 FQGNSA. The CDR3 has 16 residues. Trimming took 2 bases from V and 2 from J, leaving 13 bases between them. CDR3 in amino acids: CASSLTPAGTYNEQFF. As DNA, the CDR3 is TGTGCCAGCAGCTTAACCCCCGCTGGAACCTACAATGAGCAGTTCTTC.

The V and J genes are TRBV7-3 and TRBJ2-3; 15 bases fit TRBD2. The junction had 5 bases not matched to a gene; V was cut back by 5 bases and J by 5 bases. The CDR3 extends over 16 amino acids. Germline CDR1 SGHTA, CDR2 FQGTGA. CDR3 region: CASSRTSGGAVDTQYF. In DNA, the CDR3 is TGTGCCAGCAGCCGGACTAGCGGGGGGGCCGTAGATACGCAGTATTTT.

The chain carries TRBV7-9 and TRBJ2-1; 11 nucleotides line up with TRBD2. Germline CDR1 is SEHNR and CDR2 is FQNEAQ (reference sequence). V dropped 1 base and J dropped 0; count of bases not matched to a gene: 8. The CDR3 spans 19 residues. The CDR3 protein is CASSLGASGGPNSYNEQFF. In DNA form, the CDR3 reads TGTGCCAGCAGCTTAGGAGCTAGCGGGGGGCCAAACTCCTACAATGAGCAGTTCTTC.

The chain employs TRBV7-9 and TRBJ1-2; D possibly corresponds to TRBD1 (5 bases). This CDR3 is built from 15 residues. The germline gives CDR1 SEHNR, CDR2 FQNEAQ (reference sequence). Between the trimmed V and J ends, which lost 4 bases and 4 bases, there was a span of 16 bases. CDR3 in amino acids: CASSSFWGTVYGYTF. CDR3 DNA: TGTGCCAGCAGCTCTTTTTGGGGGACTGTCTATGGCTACACCTTC.

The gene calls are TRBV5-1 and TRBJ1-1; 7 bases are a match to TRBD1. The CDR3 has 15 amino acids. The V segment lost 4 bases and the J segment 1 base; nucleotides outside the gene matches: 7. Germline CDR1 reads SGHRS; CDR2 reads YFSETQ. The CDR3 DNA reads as TGCGCCAGCAGCCCCACAGGGGCCGGGAACACTGAAGCTTTCTTT. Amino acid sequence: CASSPTGAGNTEAFF.

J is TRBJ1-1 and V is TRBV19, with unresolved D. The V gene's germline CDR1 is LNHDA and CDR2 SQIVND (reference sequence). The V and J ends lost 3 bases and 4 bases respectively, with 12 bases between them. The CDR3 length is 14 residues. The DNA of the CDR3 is TGTGCCAGTAGTATGGGCGGGGAGGGCACTGAAGCTTTCTTT. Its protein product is CASSMGGEGTEAFF. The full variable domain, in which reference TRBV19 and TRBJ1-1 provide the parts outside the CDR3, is DGGITQSPKYLFRKEGQNVTLSCEQNLNHDAMYWYRQDPGQGLRLIYYSQIVNDFQKGDIAEGYSVSREKKESFPLTVTSAQKNPTAFYLCASSMGGEGTEAFFGQGTRLTVV.

The DNA for the CDR3 is TGTGCCAGCAGCCAAGAGGATGTGGGACTTAAGGACTATGGCTACACCTTC. This codes for CASSQEDVGLKDYGYTF. The chain recombines TRBV14 with TRBJ1-2; perhaps TRBD1 as D (5 bases). The germline V gene has CDR1 SGHDN and CDR2 FVKESK. The CDR3 sequence is 17 residues long. V was cut by 0 bases and J by 3 bases, with 17 bases left in between.

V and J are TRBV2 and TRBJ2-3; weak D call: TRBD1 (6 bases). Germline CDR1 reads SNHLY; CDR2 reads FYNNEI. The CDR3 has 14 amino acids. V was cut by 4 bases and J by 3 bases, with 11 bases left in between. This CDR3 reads CASSVGRGTDTQYF. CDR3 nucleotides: TGTGCCAGCAGTGTGGGCAGGGGAACAGATACGCAGTATTTT. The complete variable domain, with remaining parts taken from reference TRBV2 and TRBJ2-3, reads EPEVTQTPSHQVTQMGQEVILRCVPISNHLYFYWYRQILGQKVEFLVSFYNNEISEKSEIFDDQFSVERPDGSNFTLKIRSTKLEDSAMYFCASSVGRGTDTQYFGPGTRLTVL.

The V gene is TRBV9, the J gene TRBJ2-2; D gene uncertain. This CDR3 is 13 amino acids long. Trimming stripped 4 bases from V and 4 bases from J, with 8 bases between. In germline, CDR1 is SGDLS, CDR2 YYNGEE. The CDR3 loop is CASSPLGTGELFF. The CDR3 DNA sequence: TGTGCCAGCAGCCCCCTTGGCACCGGGGAGCTGTTTTTT.

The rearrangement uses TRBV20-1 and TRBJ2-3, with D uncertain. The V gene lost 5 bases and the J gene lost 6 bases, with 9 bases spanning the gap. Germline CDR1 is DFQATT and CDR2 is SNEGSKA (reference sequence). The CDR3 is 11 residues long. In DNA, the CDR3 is TGCAGTGCTCCCTGGGCGGATACGCAGTATTTT. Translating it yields CSAPWADTQYF.

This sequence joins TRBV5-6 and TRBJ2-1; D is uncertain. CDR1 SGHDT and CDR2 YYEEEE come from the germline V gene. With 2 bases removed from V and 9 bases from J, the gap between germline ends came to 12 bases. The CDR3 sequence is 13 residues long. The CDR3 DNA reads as TGTGCCAGCAGCTTTCCCGGGTCCGGTGAGCAGTTCTTC. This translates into CASSFPGSGEQFF.

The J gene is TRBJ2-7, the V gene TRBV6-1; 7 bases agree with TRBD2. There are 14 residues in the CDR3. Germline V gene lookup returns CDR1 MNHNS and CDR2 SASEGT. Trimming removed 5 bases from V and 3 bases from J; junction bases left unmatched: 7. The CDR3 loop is CASSLGLQHYEQYF. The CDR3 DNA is TGTGCCAGCAGTCTGGGACTACAACACTACGAGCAGTACTTC.

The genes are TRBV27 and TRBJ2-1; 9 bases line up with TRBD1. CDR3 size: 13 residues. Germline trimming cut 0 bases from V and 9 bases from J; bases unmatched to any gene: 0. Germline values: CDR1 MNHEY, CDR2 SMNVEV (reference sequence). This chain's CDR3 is CASSLSDRGEQFF. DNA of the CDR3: TGTGCCAGCAGTTTATCGGACAGGGGTGAGCAGTTCTTC.